Listed below are T cell receptor beta chains from one sample, sequenced in a study of T cells after somatic rescue of genetic block. The assay was immunoSEQ multiplex PCR, and TCRdb's table has in-frame clones only and misses some. The sample lists tens of thousands of clones, more than 75% seen once, with 2.5% to 3% in the top ten. Sequencing was performed on peripheral blood mononuclear cells (PBMCs). The receptor set was obtained from a young man. The CDR3 runs from the conserved cysteine through the conserved F or W.

CDR3 protein	CDR3 length	V gene	J gene
CAIPPGRWGYGYTF	14	TRBV10-3	TRBJ1-2
CASSLVAGAKNIQYF	15	TRBV11-2	TRBJ2-4
CSGAGGNADTQYF	13	TRBV29-1	TRBJ2-3
CASRPRQGAITEAFF	15	TRBV6-5	TRBJ1-1
CASSGTGKTELAKNIQYF	18	TRBV7-9	TRBJ2-4
CASGYRDRVICQPQHF	16	TRBV12-5	TRBJ1-5
CAITRTGSTDTQYF	14	TRBV5-8	TRBJ2-3
CASSELGPVDGYTF	14	TRBV25-1	TRBJ1-2
CASSQETWQTGKETQYF	17	TRBV4-3	TRBJ2-5
CSVFREATQYF	11	TRBV29-1	TRBJ2-5
CATSKGTGGYNEQFF	15	TRBV15	TRBJ2-1
CASSLSGLAGGEQYF	15	TRBV5-1	TRBJ2-7
CASSQLGETQYF	12	TRBV4-3	TRBJ2-5
CASFGGASGELFF	13	TRBV28	TRBJ2-2
CASSRMGFPDNEQFF	15	TRBV7-7	TRBJ2-1
CSGREAETQYF	11	TRBV20-1	TRBJ2-5
CAWSVRGTEAFF	12	TRBV30	TRBJ1-1
CASSLAGQTDTQYF	14	TRBV5-5	TRBJ2-3
CASKPGRGTDTQYF	14	TRBV7-8	TRBJ2-3
CASSSASGTGPYGYTF	16	TRBV27	TRBJ1-2
CASSITGGPPDTQYF	15	TRBV19	TRBJ2-3
CASSSPSDTQYF	12	TRBV7-2	TRBJ2-3
CASSLRGGFEYEQYF	15	TRBV11-3	TRBJ2-7
CASSLNWNSPLHF	13	TRBV14	TRBJ1-6
CASSLWSNNQPQHF	14	TRBV7-2	TRBJ1-5
CASSRGTVTEAFF	13	TRBV6-5	TRBJ1-1
CASSKLAARNNEQFF	15	TRBV6-5	TRBJ2-1
CASSVGRSYEQYF	13	TRBV10-2	TRBJ2-7
CSVVGGSYNEQFF	13	TRBV29-1	TRBJ2-1
CASSQGQGRMNTEAFF	16	TRBV4-1	TRBJ1-1
CASTLSGNTIYF	12	TRBV6-5	TRBJ1-3
CASRAGTGAFSGNTIYF	17	TRBV11-2	TRBJ1-3
CASSGTSGRAFPYNEQFF	18	TRBV19	TRBJ2-1
CASSYGTGVYGYTF	14	TRBV6-5	TRBJ1-2
CASSLGTSGNGELFF	15	TRBV27	TRBJ2-2
CASSGGHGVSGANVLTF	17	TRBV19	TRBJ2-6
CASSPGPGLNTEAFF	15	TRBV7-6	TRBJ1-1
CASSLTGGAGTGELFF	16	TRBV6-5	TRBJ2-2
CASSATPGLAGGNEQFF	17	TRBV2	TRBJ2-1
CASSYSGGRLDTQYF	15	TRBV6-6	TRBJ2-3
CASSGRGPTQTNEKLFF	17	TRBV7-9	TRBJ1-4
CASSESARGDGYTF	14	TRBV10-2	TRBJ1-2
CASSKVVARMDNEQFF	16	TRBV19	TRBJ2-1
CASSYGLAAPYEQYF	15	TRBV6-5	TRBJ2-7
CASSTGPPTDTQYF	14	TRBV6-5	TRBJ2-3
CASSLVAGILGHTEAFF	17	TRBV5-1	TRBJ1-1
CASRGQGTYGYTF	13	TRBV19	TRBJ1-2
CASSPRIWQGESGANVLTF	19	TRBV7-2	TRBJ2-6
CASSLVTSGSSEQYF	15	TRBV7-9	TRBJ2-7
CASSFTGGLLEQYF	14	TRBV28	TRBJ2-7
CASSPVRGRGTEAFF	15	TRBV27	TRBJ1-1
CASSLQGGSYEQYF	14	TRBV5-1	TRBJ2-7
CASSQDGLTYEQYF	14	TRBV14	TRBJ2-7